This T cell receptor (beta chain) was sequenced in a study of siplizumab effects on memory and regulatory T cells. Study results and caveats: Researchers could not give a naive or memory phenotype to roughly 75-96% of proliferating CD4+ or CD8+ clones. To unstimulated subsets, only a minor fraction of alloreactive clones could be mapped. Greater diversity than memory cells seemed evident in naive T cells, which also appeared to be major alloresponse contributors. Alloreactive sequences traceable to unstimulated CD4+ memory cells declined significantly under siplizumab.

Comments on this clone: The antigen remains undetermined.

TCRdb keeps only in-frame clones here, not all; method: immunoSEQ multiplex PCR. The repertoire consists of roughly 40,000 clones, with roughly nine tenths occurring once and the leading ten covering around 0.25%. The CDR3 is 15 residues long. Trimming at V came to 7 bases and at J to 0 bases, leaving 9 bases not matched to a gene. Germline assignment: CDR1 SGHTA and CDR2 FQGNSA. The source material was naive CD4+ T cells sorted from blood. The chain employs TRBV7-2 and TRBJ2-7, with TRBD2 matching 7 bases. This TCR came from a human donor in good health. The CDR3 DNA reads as TGTGCCAGCACCCCCGGCGGGAGAGTCTCCTACGAGCAGTACTTC. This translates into CASTPGGRVSYEQYF.